This TCR beta chain comes out of a study of blood T cell repertoires in COVID-19. Assignment of participants to cohorts was predicated upon participant-reported clinical history. Method: immunoSEQ multiplex PCR; TCRdb's copy keeps in-frame clones and lacks some. In the table there are about 440,000 clones, roughly 87% of which are singletons. The sequencing input was PBMCs or T cells enriched from blood (not recorded which). The receptor's source is a young woman with acute COVID-19.

The CDR3 DNA sequence: TGTGCCAGCAGCCTAAGACTAGCGGGGGACACCGGGGAGCTGTTTTTT. It encodes CASSLRLAGDTGELFF. The chain couples TRBV3-1 (or the pseudogene TRBV3-2) to TRBJ2-2; 12 bases map to TRBD2. J was trimmed by 3 bases and V by 4 bases; bases with no gene match: 3. Looked up from germline, CDR1 is LGHDT and CDR2 is YNNKEL (reference sequence). This CDR3 is built from 16 residues.